One and the same sample provided the 13 T cell receptor beta chains below, sequenced in a study of regulatory T cells in long-lasting Graves disease. Building of the TCR beta libraries involved iRepertoire HTBI primers and Arm-PCR of CDR3 regions. TCRdb re-called the multiplex PCR reads through MiXCR, storing one row per CDR3 protein. Of a few hundred thousand distinct CDR3 sequences listed, around 21% are singletons. Regarding time point: newly diagnosed GD, antithyroid drugs for less than 3 months. With RNA extracted from PBMCs as input, the TCR library was made. Here the sequenced sample was peripheral blood mononuclear cells (PBMCs), taken at new diagnosis, from a patient treated with antithyroid drugs. These receptors all come from a female donor with Graves disease.

This clonotype showed up many times. This rearrangement joins TRBV27 to TRBJ1-1, with 7 bases identical to TRBD1. V shed 6 bases and J 0 bases; nucleotides not matched to a gene: 4. The CDR3 sequence is 14 residues long. Germline assignment: CDR1 MNHEY and CDR2 SMNVEV (reference sequence). The CDR3 nucleotides read TGTGCCAGCAGCAAGGACAGGCTGAACACTGAAGCTTTCTTT. Translating gives CASSKDRLNTEAFF.

The rearrangement uses TRBV2 and TRBJ1-2; 8 nucleotides match TRBD1. Germline V lookup: CDR1 SNHLY, CDR2 FYNNEI. The CDR3 extends over 15 amino acids. V shed 5 bases and J 7 bases; nucleotides not matched to a gene: 12. Written as DNA, the CDR3 is TGTGCCAGCAGTTATCGACAGGGGAGGGATAGTGGCTACACCTTC. Translating it yields CASSYRQGRDSGYTF.

Turning to this clonotype: Possible read error: a much larger clone is one base away. This CDR3 is missing its conserved last phenylalanine or tryptophan, likely due to a read error. The V gene is TRBV3-1, the J gene TRBJ2-5; 12 bases are shared with TRBD2. The J call is in doubt because the DNA end fits TRBJ2-1 better. CDR3 length: 16 residues. Germline-derived CDR1 and CDR2 are LGHDT and YNNKEL (reference sequence). The CDR3 DNA reads as TGTGCCAGCAGCCTGCGGCTAGCGGGGGGGCTAGATGAGCAGTTCTCC. This gives the protein CASSLRLAGGLDEQFS.

This clonotype occurred a few times. The rearrangement links TRBV19 to TRBJ2-1; unclear D gene. The CDR3 has 16 amino acids. Germline assignment: CDR1 LNHDA and CDR2 SQIVND (reference sequence). Trimming removed 2 bases at V and 6 bases at J, with 17 bases between. The CDR3 sequence: CASSISAGYNTNEQFF. DNA of the CDR3: TGTGCCAGTAGTATATCCGCCGGATACAACACCAATGAGCAGTTCTTC.

This clonotype was observed at least ten times. V gene TRBV4-3 combines with J gene TRBJ1-1; no clear D gene. There are 13 residues in the CDR3. Germline assignment: CDR1 LGHNA and CDR2 YSLEER. Trimming took off 1 base at V and 4 bases at J, with 7 bases between the two ends. The CDR3 is CASSQGESTEAFF. The CDR3 DNA sequence: TGCGCCAGCAGCCAAGGGGAGAGCACTGAAGCTTTCTTT.

This clonotype turned up a few times. The CDR3 DNA sequence: TGTGCCAGCAGTTTAGGCACCGGGACTAGCCCCCAGTTCTTC. Amino acid sequence: CASSLGTGTSPQFF. V usage is TRBV2 and J usage is TRBJ2-1; 9 nucleotides agree with TRBD2. From germline, CDR1 is SNHLY and CDR2 FYNNEI. J was trimmed by 13 bases and V by 5 bases; bases with no gene match: 12. This CDR3 has 14 amino acids.

This clonotype was seen repeatedly, ten times or more. J is TRBJ2-1 and V is TRBV6-1; D may be TRBD1 (5 bases). Between the trimmed V and J ends, which lost 2 bases and 7 bases, there was a span of 21 bases. This CDR3 comprises 17 residues. Germline V gene data show CDR1 as MNHNS and CDR2 as SASEGT. The CDR3 spells CASSERVGSRRVNEQFF. The CDR3 region has the DNA TGTGCCAGCAGTGAAAGAGTGGGCTCGCGCAGGGTTAATGAGCAGTTCTTC.

This clonotype has a count of ten or more. The CDR3: CASSPRGSGAKNIQYF. The DNA of the CDR3 is TGTGCCAGCAGCCCAAGGGGTTCGGGGGCCAAAAACATTCAGTACTTC. The chain uses TRBV9 and TRBJ2-4; D tentatively reads TRBD1 or TRBD2 (5 bases each). CDR3 length: 16 residues. The V and J ends lost 4 bases and 1 base respectively, with 15 bases between them. Germline CDR1 and CDR2: SGDLS and YYNGEE.

A word on this clonotype: Possible read error: a much larger clone is one base away. The rearrangement links TRBV2 to TRBJ2-7, with D possibly being TRBD1 or TRBD2 (5 bases each). The CDR3 sequence is 11 residues long. Trimming pared 10 bases from V and 5 bases from J, leaving 12 bases between. Germline CDR1 and CDR2: SNHLY and FYNNEI. CDR3 residues: CATVGTHEQYF. For the CDR3, the DNA is TGTGCCACCGTAGGGACGCACGAGCAGTACTTC.

In its sample, this clonotype was seen many times. A read error may account for a junction end that differs from germline. J is TRBJ2-7 and V is TRBV6-1; tentatively, D is TRBD1 or TRBD2 (7 bases each). The CDR3 is made up of 20 amino acids. The germline gives CDR1 MNHNS, CDR2 SASEGT. CDR3 in DNA: TGTGCCAGCACCGCGGGGAGGGGGCCTTCCCCGAGGGAGTTCTCCTACGGGCAGTACTTC. The encoded protein is CASTAGRGPSPREFSYGQYF.

This clonotype came up many times. V gene TRBV4-2 combines with J gene TRBJ1-2; 12 bases are shared with TRBD1. V dropped 0 bases and J dropped 8; count of bases not matched to a gene: 7. Germline V gene data show CDR1 as LGHNA and CDR2 as YNFKEQ. The CDR3 spans 16 residues. This chain's CDR3 is CASSQDPGQGARGYTF. For the CDR3, the DNA is TGTGCCAGCAGCCAAGATCCGGGACAGGGGGCGCGAGGCTACACCTTC.

The V call is TRBV7-8, the J call TRBJ2-5; 7 nucleotides agree with TRBD1. The germline gives CDR1 SGHVS, CDR2 FQNEAQ. Trimming cost V 7 bases and J 4 bases; bases outside gene matches: 12. CDR3 length equals 15 residues. For the CDR3, the DNA is TGTGCCAGCACCGACCGACAGGGAGCCATAGAGACCCAGTACTTC. Its protein product is CASTDRQGAIETQYF.

In its sample, this clonotype was seen a few times. The chain combines TRBV6-1 with TRBJ1-2, with D perhaps matching TRBD1 (5 bases). The length of the CDR3 is 12 residues. Trimming took 10 bases from V and 2 from J, leaving 11 bases between them. Germline loops: CDR1 MNHNS, CDR2 SASEGT. CDR3 amino acids: CATSGRNYGYTF. The CDR3 DNA is TGTGCCACCTCGGGACGGAACTATGGCTACACCTTC.